A single sample is the source of the 8 T cell receptor beta chains below, sequenced in a study of T cells in Graves' hyperthyroidism and ophthalmopathy. The investigators amplified TCR beta CDR3 regions from RNA transcripts. Primed by the HTBI set, a first-round RT-PCR was run on the TCR CDR3. TCRdb called the multiplex PCR reads again in MiXCR, with one record for every CDR3 protein. The table lists hundreds of thousands of distinct CDR3 sequences, around 13% of them singletons. The sample was blood. The source is a woman between 45 and 65 years old with Graves' ophthalmopathy.

In the case of this clonotype: A much larger clone lies a single base off, so this may be a read error. The chain uses TRBV3-1 and TRBJ1-1, with a weak D call TRBD1 (6 bases). Germline-derived CDR1 and CDR2 are LGHDT and YNNKEL (reference sequence). CDR3 size: 18 residues. The CDR3 region has the DNA TGTGCCAACAGCCAAGTTGACGGGGGCCGAATCTTGAACACTGAAGCTTTCTTT. Its protein product is CANSQVDGGRILNTEAFF.

The rearrangement joins TRBV5-1 to TRBJ2-5; no clear D gene. Germline CDR1 is SGHRS and CDR2 is YFSETQ. V was pared by 3 bases and J by 2 bases, with 8 bases between. This CDR3 has 13 amino acids. The CDR3 is CASSYKGQETQYF. CDR3 bases: TGCGCCAGCAGCTACAAGGGACAAGAGACCCAGTACTTC.

This clonotype was seen many times. The rearrangement joins TRBV24-1 to TRBJ2-1; 10 nucleotides agree with TRBD2. This CDR3 has 16 residues. Germline assignment: CDR1 KGHDR and CDR2 SFDVKD. V was clipped by 1 base and J by 5 bases; unmatched bases: 4. CDR3 in amino acids: CATSDLGLAGDNEQFF. CDR3 bases: TGTGCCACCAGTGATTTAGGCCTAGCGGGAGACAATGAGCAGTTCTTC.

The chain couples TRBV19 to TRBJ1-2; D remains unclear. The V end lost 6 bases, the J end lost 3 bases, and 11 bases lay between the germline ends. The CDR3 runs to 13 residues. Germline V lookup: CDR1 LNHDA, CDR2 SQIVND (reference sequence). The DNA for the CDR3 is TGTGCCAGTAGGACCACAGCCCACTATGGCTACACCTTC. Translation: CASRTTAHYGYTF.

This clonotype was detected many times. The chain carries TRBV27 and TRBJ2-1; 8 bases map to TRBD2. The CDR3 runs 15 residues. Trimming removed 5 bases from V and 8 bases from J; junction bases left unmatched: 11. Germline V lookup: CDR1 MNHEY, CDR2 SMNVEV (reference sequence). CDR3 nucleotide sequence: TGTGCCAGCAGTCTCTTAGCCGGACTAGCATATGAGCAGTTCTTC. Its translation: CASSLLAGLAYEQFF.

This clonotype has ten or more counts. The V call is TRBV2, the J call TRBJ2-3; 7 nucleotides align to TRBD1. This CDR3 region has 15 residues. J lost 2 bases, V lost 8 bases, and 10 bases had no gene match. Germline CDR1 reads SNHLY; CDR2 reads FYNNEI. The CDR3 nucleotides are TGTGCCAGCGGCCTAGACAGGGTATACACAGATACGCAGTATTTT. This encodes CASGLDRVYTDTQYF.

V is TRBV28 and J is TRBJ2-2; no reliable D call. Germline V lookup: CDR1 MDHEN, CDR2 SYDVKM. CDR3 length: 12 amino acids. V dropped 5 bases and J dropped 9 bases, with 10 bases sitting between them. CDR3 region: CASSHTPRELFF. The CDR3 DNA is TGTGCCAGCAGTCACACCCCGAGGGAGCTGTTTTTT. Supplemented by reference TRBV28 and TRBJ2-2, the full variable domain reads DVKVTQSSRYLVKRTGEKVFLECVQDMDHENMFWYRQDPGLGLRLIYFSYDVKMKEKGDIPEGYSVSREKKERFSLILESASTNQTSMYLCASSHTPRELFFGEGSRLTVL.

The chain couples TRBV28 to TRBJ1-3; 7 nucleotides match TRBD1. The junction had 5 bases not matched to a gene; V was cut back by 4 bases and J by 2 bases. The germline gives CDR1 MDHEN, CDR2 SYDVKM. This CDR3 has 15 amino acids. CDR3 loop: CASSSHQGAGNTIYF. CDR3 coding DNA: TGTGCCAGCAGTTCGCATCAGGGGGCTGGAAACACCATATATTTT.